A single sample gave rise to the 18 T cell receptor beta chains below, sequenced in a study of cytomegalovirus exposure and HLA in healthy donors. A multiplex PCR was run with 60 Vbeta primers and 13 Jbeta primers. Assay: immunoSEQ multiplex PCR; the TCRdb copy retains only in-frame clones and omits some. Its table lists 200,000 or so clones. The material sequenced was PBMCs. The receptors shown here come from a girl aged 2 to 10 in good health and CMV-seropositive.

V gene TRBV28 combines with J gene TRBJ2-3, with TRBD2 matching over 7 bases. The CDR3 contains 14 residues. Per the germline V gene, CDR1 is MDHEN and CDR2 is SYDVKM. With V trimmed by 5 bases and J by 8 bases, 10 bases remained unmatched. The CDR3 is CASSGTTIVGTQYF. The CDR3 region has the DNA TGTGCCAGCAGTGGGACTACGATAGTGGGTACGCAGTATTTT.

CDR3 bases: TGTGCCAGCAGTTTTGGACAGCACGATCAGCCCCAGCATTTT. This encodes CASSFGQHDQPQHF. The chain joins TRBV28 to TRBJ1-5; D possibly corresponds to TRBD1 (6 bases). This CDR3 is 14 amino acids long. With 3 bases removed from V and 5 bases from J, the gap between germline ends came to 11 bases. Germline loops: CDR1 MDHEN, CDR2 SYDVKM.

This chain connects TRBV27 to TRBJ2-2; D gene ambiguous. Germline V lookup: CDR1 MNHEY, CDR2 SMNVEV (reference sequence). This CDR3 is built from 16 residues. V lost 7 bases and J 2 bases, leaving 17 bases between the germline ends. CDR3 nucleotides: TGTGCCAGCAATCTACCTCGGAGAAACAACACCGGGGAGCTGTTTTTT. It specifies CASNLPRRNNTGELFF.

The chain employs TRBV7-9 and TRBJ1-1; D call uncertain. The ends were cut back, 5 bases at V and 4 bases at J, with 17 bases in the middle. This CDR3 has 15 residues. Germline V gene data show CDR1 as SEHNR and CDR2 as FQNEAQ (reference sequence). The CDR3 nucleotides read TGTGCCAGCAGCCCCGAATTAGTCGGTTCCACTGAAGCTTTCTTT. The encoded protein is CASSPELVGSTEAFF.

This chain joins TRBV6-5 and TRBJ2-7; D gene uncertain. V lost 0 bases, J lost 2 bases, and 8 bases lay in between. This CDR3 spans 14 amino acids. Germline V lookup: CDR1 MNHEY, CDR2 SVGAGI. The CDR3 here is CASSYSRLPYEQYF. In DNA, the CDR3 is TGTGCCAGCAGTTACTCGCGCCTGCCCTACGAGCAGTACTTC.

The V and J genes are TRBV9 and TRBJ2-3; possible D gene TRBD2, 6 bases. The CDR3 contains 14 residues. Deletions cut 7 bases from V and 1 base from J, with 13 bases between. CDR1 SGDLS and CDR2 YYNGEE come from the germline V gene. The CDR3 here is CASSRASGTDTQYF. As DNA, the CDR3 is TGTGCCAGCTCGCGGGCTAGCGGCACAGATACGCAGTATTTT. Based on the CDR3 plus reference TRBV9 and TRBJ2-3, the full variable domain is DSGVTQTPKHLITATGQRVTLRCSPRSGDLSVYWYQQSLDQGLQFLIQYYNGEERAKGNILERFSAQQFPDLHSELNLSSLELGDSALYFCASSRASGTDTQYFGPGTRLTVL.

CDR3 sequence: CASSPRGGFDQPQHF. Written as DNA, the CDR3 is TGCGCCAGCAGCCCCCGGGGAGGGTTTGATCAGCCCCAGCATTTT. The chain employs TRBV4-1 and TRBJ1-5; D uncertain. Trimming took off 4 bases at V and 5 bases at J, with 15 bases between the two ends. The germline V gene has CDR1 MGHRA and CDR2 YSYEKL. The CDR3 loop spans 15 amino acids.

This chain uses TRBV5-1 with TRBJ1-1; TRBD1 might be the D (6 bases). Per the germline V gene, CDR1 is SGHRS and CDR2 is YFSETQ. The CDR3 is 15 residues long. The V end was cut by 4 bases, the J end by 0 bases, with 13 bases between. CDR3 amino acids: CASSLGGQLNTEAFF. The CDR3, as DNA: TGCGCCAGCAGCCTTGGAGGACAGCTGAACACTGAAGCTTTCTTT.

For the CDR3, the DNA is TGTGCCATCAGTCCGGGACAGGGTCATCCGAGCTCCTACGAGCAGTACTTC. Amino acids: CAISPGQGHPSSYEQYF. The chain combines TRBV10-3 with TRBJ2-7; TRBD1 agrees at 9 bases. Germline CDR1 is ENHRY and CDR2 is SYGVKD. This CDR3 comprises 17 residues. V trimming: 5 bases; J trimming: 0 bases; junction bases outside the gene matches: 11.

This rearrangement joins TRBV19 to TRBJ1-5; 8 nucleotides match TRBD1. V trimming: 3 bases; J trimming: 2 bases; junction bases outside the gene matches: 6. Germline V gene sequence: CDR1 LNHDA, CDR2 SQIVND (reference sequence). The CDR3 runs 16 residues. CDR3 residues: CASSIIGGQGNQPQHF. Here the CDR3 DNA reads TGTGCCAGTAGTATCATAGGGGGACAGGGCAATCAGCCCCAGCATTTT.

The chain recombines TRBV6-5 with TRBJ1-1, with D possibly matching TRBD1 (6 bases). Germline-derived CDR1 and CDR2 are MNHEY and SVGAGI. The CDR3 covers 13 residues. V lost 5 bases and J lost 6, with 13 bases in between. The CDR3 sequence: CASSAAGTSEAFF. Written as DNA, the CDR3 is TGTGCCAGCAGTGCCGCCGGGACATCTGAAGCTTTCTTT.

This chain links TRBV6-5 with TRBJ1-5; D is uncertain. The CDR3 totals 15 residues. Germline loops: CDR1 MNHEY, CDR2 SVGAGI. With 2 bases removed from V and 2 bases from J, the gap between germline ends came to 10 bases. The CDR3 nucleotides are TGTGCCAGCAGTTACAGTCCCGGAGGCAATCAGCCCCAGCATTTT. Its protein is CASSYSPGGNQPQHF.

J is TRBJ2-4 and V is TRBV28; 8 bases agree with TRBD1. The CDR3 is 14 residues long. V trimming: 2 bases; J trimming: 4 bases; junction bases outside the gene matches: 1. CDR1 and CDR2 (germline): MDHEN, SYDVKM. The CDR3 region is CASSLTGGKNIQYF. DNA of the CDR3: TGTGCCAGCAGTTTAACAGGGGGAAAAAACATTCAGTACTTC.

V usage is TRBV7-2 and J usage is TRBJ1-5; a weak D match, TRBD1 (5 bases). Trimming pared 0 bases from V and 8 bases from J, leaving 14 bases between. Germline assignment: CDR1 SGHTA and CDR2 FQGNSA. This CDR3 comprises 15 residues. Here the CDR3 reads CASSLARADGEPQHF. DNA for the CDR3: TGTGCCAGCAGCTTAGCCAGGGCAGATGGAGAGCCCCAGCATTTT.

The CDR3 loop reads CASSSYAGDGGNTIYF. Here the CDR3 DNA reads TGTGCCAGCAGTTCCTACGCAGGGGACGGTGGAAACACCATATATTTT. The chain joins TRBV28 to TRBJ1-3, with D perhaps TRBD1 (6 bases). CDR1 and CDR2 from the germline V gene are MDHEN and SYDVKM. The V gene lost 4 bases and the J gene lost 3 bases, with 16 bases spanning the gap. This CDR3 comprises 16 residues.

The CDR3 region has the DNA TGTGCCAGCAGCTTCTGGGCGTCTACCTACGAGCAGTACTTC. This sequence encodes CASSFWASTYEQYF. The chain combines TRBV7-9 with TRBJ2-7; D is undetermined. The germline V and J ends were trimmed by 3 bases and 2 bases, with 11 bases remaining between them. The germline CDR1 and CDR2 sequences are SEHNR and FQNEAQ (reference sequence). The CDR3 contains 14 residues.

This chain uses TRBV19 with TRBJ2-6, with D possibly being TRBD1 (6 bases). The CDR3 spans 15 residues. CDR1 LNHDA and CDR2 SQIVND come from the germline V gene (reference sequence). Trimming left V 0 bases short and J 3 bases short, with 6 bases between. The CDR3 sequence is CASSIDRGGANVLTF. As DNA, the CDR3 is TGTGCCAGTAGTATAGACAGGGGTGGGGCCAACGTCCTGACTTTC.

The DNA of the CDR3 is TGTGCCAGCACCACCTTATTCCCACAGGCAAGCAATCAGCCCCAGCATTTT. This sequence encodes CASTTLFPQASNQPQHF. V gene TRBV19 combines with J gene TRBJ1-5, with D possibly being TRBD1 (5 bases). This CDR3 comprises 17 residues. CDR1 and CDR2 from the germline V gene are LNHDA and SQIVND (reference sequence). The ends were cut back, 9 bases at V and 1 base at J, with 22 bases in the middle.